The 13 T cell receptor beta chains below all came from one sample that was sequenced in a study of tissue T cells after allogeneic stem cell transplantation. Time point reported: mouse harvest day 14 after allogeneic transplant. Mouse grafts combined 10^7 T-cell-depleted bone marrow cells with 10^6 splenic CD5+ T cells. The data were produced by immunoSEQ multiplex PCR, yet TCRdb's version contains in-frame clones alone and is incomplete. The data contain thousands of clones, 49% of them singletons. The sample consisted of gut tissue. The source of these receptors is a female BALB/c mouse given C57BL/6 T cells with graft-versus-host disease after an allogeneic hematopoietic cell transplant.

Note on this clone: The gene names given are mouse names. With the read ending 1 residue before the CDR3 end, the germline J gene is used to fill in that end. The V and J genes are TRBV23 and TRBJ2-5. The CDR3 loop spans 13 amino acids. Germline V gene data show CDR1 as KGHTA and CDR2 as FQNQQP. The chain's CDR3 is CSSSQSSQDTQYF. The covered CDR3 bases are TGCTCCAGCAGTCAATCCTCACAAGACACCCAGTAC.

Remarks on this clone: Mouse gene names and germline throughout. The chain's CDR3 is CASSSTGTVSNERLFF. The CDR3 DNA, read in part, is TGTGCCAGCAGTTCTACCGGGACAGTTTCCAACGAAAGATTATTT. The chain links TRBV14 to TRBJ1-4; 7 bases align to TRBD1. The CDR3 extends 1 residue past the end of the read, so its final part is completed from the germline J gene. The V segment lost 3 bases and the J segment 0 bases; nucleotides outside the gene matches: 5. This CDR3 has 16 residues. The germline gives CDR1 SGHDT, CDR2 FRDEAV.

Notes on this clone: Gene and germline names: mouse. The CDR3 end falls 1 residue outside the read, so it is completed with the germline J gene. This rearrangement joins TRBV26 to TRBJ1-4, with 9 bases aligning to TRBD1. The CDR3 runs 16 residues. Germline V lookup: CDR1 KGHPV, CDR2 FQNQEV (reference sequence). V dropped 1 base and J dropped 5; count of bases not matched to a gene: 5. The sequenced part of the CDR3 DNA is TGTGCCAGCAGTCTGTGGGGGACAGGGCCGAACGAAAGATTATTT. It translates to CASSLWGTGPNERLF. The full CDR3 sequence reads CASSLWGTGPNERLFF.

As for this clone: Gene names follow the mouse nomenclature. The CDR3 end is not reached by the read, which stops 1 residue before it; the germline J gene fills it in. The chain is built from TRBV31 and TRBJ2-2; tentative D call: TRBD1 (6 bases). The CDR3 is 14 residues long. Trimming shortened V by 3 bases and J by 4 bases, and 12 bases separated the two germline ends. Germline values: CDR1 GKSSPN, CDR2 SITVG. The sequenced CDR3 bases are TGTGCCTGGAGAGCCAGGGGCGGCACCGGGCAGCTCTAC. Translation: CAWRARGGTGQLY. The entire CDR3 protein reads CAWRARGGTGQLYF.

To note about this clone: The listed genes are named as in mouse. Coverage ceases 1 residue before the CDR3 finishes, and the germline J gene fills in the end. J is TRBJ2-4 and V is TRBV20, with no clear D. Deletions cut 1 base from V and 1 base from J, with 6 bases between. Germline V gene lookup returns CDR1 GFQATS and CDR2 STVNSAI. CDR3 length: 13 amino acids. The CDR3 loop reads CGARAGGQNTLYF. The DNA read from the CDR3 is TGTGGTGCTAGGGCTGGAGGTCAAAACACCTTGTAC.

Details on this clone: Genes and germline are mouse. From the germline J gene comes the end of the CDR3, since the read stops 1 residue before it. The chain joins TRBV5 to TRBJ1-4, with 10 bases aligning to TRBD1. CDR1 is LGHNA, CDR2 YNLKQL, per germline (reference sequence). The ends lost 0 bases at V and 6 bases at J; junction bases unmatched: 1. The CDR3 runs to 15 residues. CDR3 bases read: TGTGCCAGCAGCCAAGAGGGGACAGGGGACGAAAGATTATTT. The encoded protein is CASSQEGTGDERLF. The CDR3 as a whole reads CASSQEGTGDERLFF.

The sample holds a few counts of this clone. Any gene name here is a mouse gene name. The part of the CDR3 DNA that was read is TGTGCCAGCAGCGCGGGACTGGGGGGGTCAGAAACGCTGTAT. Translating it yields CASSAGLGGSETLY. The full CDR3 protein reads CASSAGLGGSETLYF. V and J are TRBV3 and TRBJ2-3, with 13 bases matching TRBD2. With the read ending 1 residue before the CDR3 end, the germline J gene is used to fill in that end. This CDR3 contains 15 residues. The germline V gene has CDR1 SNHLY and CDR2 FYNGKV (reference sequence). With V trimmed by 5 bases and J by 4 bases, 3 bases remained unmatched. The whole variable domain, remainder taken from reference TRBV3 and TRBJ2-3, is GPKVLQIPSHQIIDMGQMVTLNCDPVSNHLYFYWYKQILGQQMEFLVNFYNGKVMEKSKLFKDQFSVERPDGSYFTLKIQPTALEDSAVYFCASSAGLGGSETLYFGSGTRLTVL.

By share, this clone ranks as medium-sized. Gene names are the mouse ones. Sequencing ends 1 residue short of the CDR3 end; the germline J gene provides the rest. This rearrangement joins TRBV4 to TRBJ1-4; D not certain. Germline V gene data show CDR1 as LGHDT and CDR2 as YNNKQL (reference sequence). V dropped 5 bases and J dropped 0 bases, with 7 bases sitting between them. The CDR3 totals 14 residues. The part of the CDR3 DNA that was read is TGTGCCAGCAGCCAAACAATTTCCAACGAAAGATTATTT. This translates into CASSQTISNERLF. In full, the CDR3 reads CASSQTISNERLFF.

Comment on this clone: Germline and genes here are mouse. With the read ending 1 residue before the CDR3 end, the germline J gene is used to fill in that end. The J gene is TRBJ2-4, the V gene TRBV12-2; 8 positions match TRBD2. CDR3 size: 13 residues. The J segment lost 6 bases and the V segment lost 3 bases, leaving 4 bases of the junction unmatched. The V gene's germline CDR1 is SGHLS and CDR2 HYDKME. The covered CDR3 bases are TGTGCCAGCTCTTTCTGGGGGGAGAACACCTTGTAC. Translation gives CASSFWGENTLY. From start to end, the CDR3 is CASSFWGENTLYF.

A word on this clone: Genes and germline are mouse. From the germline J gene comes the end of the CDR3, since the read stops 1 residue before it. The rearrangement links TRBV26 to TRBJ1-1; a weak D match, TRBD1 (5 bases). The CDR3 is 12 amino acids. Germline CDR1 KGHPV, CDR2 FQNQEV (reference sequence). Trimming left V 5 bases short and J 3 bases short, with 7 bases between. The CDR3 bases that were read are TGTGCCAGCAGTTTGGGACACACAGAAGTCTTC. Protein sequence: CASSLGHTEVF. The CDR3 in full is CASSLGHTEVFF.

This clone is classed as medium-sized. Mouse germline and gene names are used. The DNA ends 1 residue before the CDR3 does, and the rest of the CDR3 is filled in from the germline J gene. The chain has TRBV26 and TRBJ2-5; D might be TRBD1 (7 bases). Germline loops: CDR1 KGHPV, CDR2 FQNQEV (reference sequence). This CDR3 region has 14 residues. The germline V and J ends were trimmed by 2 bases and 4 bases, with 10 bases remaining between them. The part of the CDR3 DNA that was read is TGTGCCAGCAGTCTGGTCAGGGGGGAAGACACCCAGTAC. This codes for CASSLVRGEDTQY. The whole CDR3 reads CASSLVRGEDTQYF.

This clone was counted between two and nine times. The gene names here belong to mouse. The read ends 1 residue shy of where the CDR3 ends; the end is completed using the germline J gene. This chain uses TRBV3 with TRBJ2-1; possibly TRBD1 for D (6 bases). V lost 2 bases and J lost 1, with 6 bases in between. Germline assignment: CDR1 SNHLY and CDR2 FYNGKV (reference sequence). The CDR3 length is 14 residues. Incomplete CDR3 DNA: TGTGCCAGCAGCTTACAGGGGAACTATGCTGAGCAGTTC. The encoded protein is CASSLQGNYAEQF. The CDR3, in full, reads CASSLQGNYAEQFF.

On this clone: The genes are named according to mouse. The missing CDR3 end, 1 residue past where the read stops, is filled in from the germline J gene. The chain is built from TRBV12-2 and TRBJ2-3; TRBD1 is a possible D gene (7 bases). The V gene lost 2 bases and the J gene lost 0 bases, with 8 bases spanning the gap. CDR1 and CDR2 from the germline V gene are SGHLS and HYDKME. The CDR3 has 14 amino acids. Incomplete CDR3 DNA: TGTGCCAGCTCTCAGGGGGCTAGTGCAGAAACGCTGTAT. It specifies CASSQGASAETLY. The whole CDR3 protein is CASSQGASAETLYF.